The 25 T cell receptor beta chains below come from one sample, sequenced in a study of multiple sclerosis patients with progressive multifocal leukoencephalopathy. The time point here: time of PML onset. Sequencing was performed with immunoSEQ multiplex PCR; in TCRdb, only in-frame clones are kept and a portion is missing. The sample has over 25,000 clones; about 90% are singletons. Here the sequenced sample was PBMCs, taken from a patient treated with natalizumab. The receptors derive from a human donor with progressive multifocal leukoencephalopathy.

The chain is built from TRBV7-8 and TRBJ2-2; 11 bases fit TRBD2. This CDR3 contains 17 residues. Germline lookup yields CDR1 SGHVS and CDR2 FQNEAQ. J gave up 3 bases and V 4 bases, and 7 bases lay outside the gene matches. CDR3 region: CASSSKMGLADTGELFF. DNA of the CDR3: TGTGCCAGCAGCTCCAAAATGGGACTAGCGGACACCGGGGAGCTGTTTTTT.

The CDR3 region is CASSTQGPNSPLHF. The CDR3 coding sequence is TGTGCCAGCAGCACACAGGGTCCGAATTCACCCCTCCACTTT. The rearrangement links TRBV9 to TRBJ1-6; possibly TRBD1 for D (6 bases). This CDR3 contains 14 residues. V was trimmed by 4 bases and J by 7 bases, leaving 12 bases between them. The germline V gene has CDR1 SGDLS and CDR2 YYNGEE.

The J gene is TRBJ1-1, the V gene TRBV28; 9 bases are a match to TRBD1. Trimming took 7 bases from V and 5 from J; bases not matched to a gene: 14. CDR1 MDHEN and CDR2 SYDVKM come from the germline V gene. This CDR3 has 16 residues. In DNA, the CDR3 is TGTGCCAGCATTCCTTCCGCCGGGACAGGGACGACTGAAGCTTTCTTT. As protein: CASIPSAGTGTTEAFF.

V usage is TRBV19 and J usage is TRBJ2-3; D remains unclear. The CDR3 extends over 13 amino acids. Germline V gives CDR1 LNHDA, CDR2 SQIVND (reference sequence). V was trimmed by 3 bases and J by 0 bases, leaving 4 bases between them. The CDR3 nucleotides are TGTGCCAGTAGTATGGGTAGCACAGATACGCAGTATTTT. Its translation is CASSMGSTDTQYF.

The CDR3 bases are TGTGCCAGCAGCCGCTCCGGGACTATGAGTTGGGAGACCCAGTACTTC. This sequence encodes CASSRSGTMSWETQYF. The chain has TRBV7-8 and TRBJ2-5, with 7 bases that match TRBD2. V shed 5 bases and J 5 bases; nucleotides not matched to a gene: 14. The CDR3 consists of 16 residues. CDR1 is SGHVS and CDR2 is FQNEAQ in the germline V gene.

The rearrangement uses TRBV5-1 and TRBJ2-3; D remains unclear. The CDR3 loop spans 17 amino acids. The germline V gene encodes CDR1 SGHRS and CDR2 YFSETQ. V was shortened by 0 bases and J by 0 bases, with 14 bases between the two germline ends. This CDR3 is CASSLGLGGGSTDTQYF. The CDR3 DNA reads as TGCGCCAGCAGCTTGGGCCTGGGTGGCGGTAGCACAGATACGCAGTATTTT.

Concerning this clone itself: Other nucleotide sequences in the sample specify the same CDR3. The chain combines TRBV25-1 with TRBJ2-3, with 8 bases identical to TRBD2. Trimming at V came to 1 base and at J to 1 base, leaving 4 bases not matched to a gene. This CDR3 region has 16 residues. From germline, CDR1 is MGHDK and CDR2 SYGVNS. CDR3 residues: CASSEFTLAGTDTQYF. In nucleotides, the CDR3 is TGTGCCAGCAGTGAATTCACACTAGCGGGCACAGATACGCAGTATTTT.

The genes are TRBV10-3 and TRBJ2-7, with D unclear. The CDR3 has 12 residues. CDR1 and CDR2 from the germline V gene are ENHRY and SYGVKD. V was cut by 10 bases and J by 0 bases, with 10 bases left in between. The CDR3 DNA is TGTGCCACGAGTGGGGACTCCTACGAGCAGTACTTC. Protein: CATSGDSYEQYF.

The chain recombines TRBV18 with TRBJ2-7, with TRBD1 matching over 7 bases. The CDR3 contains 14 residues. J was trimmed by 3 bases and V by 0 bases; bases with no gene match: 2. Germline CDR1 is KGHSH and CDR2 is LQKENI. The CDR3 DNA reads as TGTGCCAGCTCACCACCGGGGACAGACTACGAGCAGTACTTC. Translation gives CASSPPGTDYEQYF.

The chain joins TRBV14 to TRBJ2-7, with 13 bases lining up with TRBD2. CDR1 and CDR2 (germline): SGHDN, FVKESK. The CDR3 spans 14 residues. With V trimmed by 5 bases and J by 3 bases, 1 base remained unmatched. The CDR3 sequence is CASSGTSGNYEQYF. The CDR3 DNA sequence: TGTGCCAGCAGCGGGACTAGCGGGAACTACGAGCAGTACTTC.

The rearrangement joins TRBV5-6 to TRBJ2-7; TRBD2 might be the D (5 bases). Trimming shortened V by 4 bases and J by 3 bases, and 17 bases separated the two germline ends. This CDR3 has 15 residues. Germline V gene data show CDR1 as SGHDT and CDR2 as YYEEEE. The CDR3 reads CASSKSGRHVYEQYF. CDR3 DNA: TGTGCCAGCAGCAAAAGCGGACGACACGTCTACGAGCAGTACTTC. Looking up the rest from reference TRBV5-6 and TRBJ2-7 gives the full variable domain: DAGVTQSPTHLIKTRGQQVTLRCSPKSGHDTVSWYQQALGQGPQFIFQYYEEEERQRGNFPDRFSGHQFPNYSSELNVNALLLGDSALYLCASSKSGRHVYEQYFGPGTRLTVT.

The chain has TRBV5-1 and TRBJ2-7; 8 bases are a match to TRBD1. Germline loops: CDR1 SGHRS, CDR2 YFSETQ. The CDR3 is made up of 17 amino acids. V shed 4 bases and J 9 bases; nucleotides not matched to a gene: 21. The CDR3 spells CASSQQVSGTGVGGQYF. CDR3 coding DNA: TGCGCCAGCAGCCAGCAAGTTTCCGGGACAGGCGTGGGCGGGCAGTACTTC.

The genes are TRBV27 and TRBJ1-4, with 7 bases identical to TRBD1. The CDR3 sequence is 17 residues long. Germline V gene data show CDR1 as MNHEY and CDR2 as SMNVEV (reference sequence). V shed 8 bases and J 3 bases; nucleotides not matched to a gene: 15. The CDR3 loop reads CASQDSQGVEANEKLFF. CDR3 DNA sequence: TGTGCCAGCCAGGACTCGCAGGGGGTGGAAGCTAATGAAAAACTGTTTTTT. The full variable domain, its missing parts supplied by reference TRBV27 and TRBJ1-4, is EAQVTQNPRYLITVTGKKLTVTCSQNMNHEYMSWYRQDPGLGLRQIYYSMNVEVTDKGDVPEGYKVSRKEKRNFPLILESPSPNQTSLYFCASQDSQGVEANEKLFFGSGTQLSVL.

The chain joins TRBV5-1 to TRBJ1-3; D gene unclear. CDR3 length: 17 residues. V dropped 0 bases and J dropped 0 bases, with 13 bases sitting between them. The germline V gene has CDR1 SGHRS and CDR2 YFSETQ. CDR3 in amino acids: CASSLEPAELSGNTIYF. In DNA, the CDR3 is TGCGCCAGCAGCTTGGAGCCGGCCGAGCTCTCTGGAAACACCATATATTTT.

V and J are TRBV12-5 and TRBJ1-5; D call uncertain. The V end lost 7 bases, the J end lost 0 bases, and 22 bases lay between the germline ends. The V gene's germline CDR1 is LGHNT and CDR2 FRNRAP. The CDR3 extends over 18 amino acids. The CDR3: CASAAGPTSNYSNQPQHF. DNA of the CDR3: TGTGCTAGTGCCGCAGGACCTACCTCTAATTATAGCAATCAGCCCCAGCATTTT.

The chain uses TRBV29-1 and TRBJ1-3, with unresolved D. CDR3 length equals 13 residues. The V end was cut by 4 bases, the J end by 0 bases, with 7 bases between. From germline, CDR1 is SQVTM and CDR2 ANQGSEA. The CDR3 DNA reads as TGCAGCGTTGTGGGGAACTCTGGAAACACCATATATTTT. Amino acid sequence: CSVVGNSGNTIYF.

The CDR3 sequence: CAIGLHLEQYF. CDR3 coding DNA: TGTGCCATCGGACTCCACCTCGAGCAGTACTTC. The chain carries TRBV10-3 and TRBJ2-5; a possible D gene is TRBD2 (5 bases). TRBJ2-7 explains the end of the DNA better; the J call may be wrong. The germline gives CDR1 ENHRY, CDR2 SYGVKD. CDR3 length: 11 residues.

The chain couples TRBV5-4 to TRBJ2-2; 7 nucleotides agree with TRBD1. Trimming removed 2 bases from V and 6 bases from J; junction bases left unmatched: 7. The CDR3 extends over 15 amino acids. The germline gives CDR1 SGHNT, CDR2 YYREEE (reference sequence). The CDR3 sequence: CASSFKEGAAGELFF. CDR3 nucleotide sequence: TGTGCCAGCAGCTTTAAAGAGGGGGCGGCCGGGGAGCTGTTTTTT. The variable domain in full, completed from reference TRBV5-4 and TRBJ2-2, reads ETGVTQSPTHLIKTRGQQVTLRCSSQSGHNTVSWYQQALGQGPQFIFQYYREEENGRGNFPPRFSGLQFPNYSSELNVNALELDDSALYLCASSFKEGAAGELFFGEGSRLTVL.

The rearrangement links TRBV4-3 to TRBJ2-1; D is uncertain. This CDR3 is 15 amino acids long. Per germline, CDR1 LGHNA and CDR2 YSLEER. V was cut by 1 base and J by 2 bases, with 9 bases left in between. The CDR3 spells CASSQAAATYNEQFF. The CDR3 region has the DNA TGCGCCAGCAGCCAAGCGGCAGCCACCTACAATGAGCAGTTCTTC.

The chain has TRBV7-2 and TRBJ2-7; no definite D call. Per germline, CDR1 SGHTA and CDR2 FQGNSA. CDR3 length: 13 amino acids. Trimming removed 1 base at V and 7 bases at J, with 11 bases between. CDR3 sequence reads: CASSLGYPREQYF. DNA for the CDR3: TGTGCCAGCAGCTTAGGCTATCCTCGGGAGCAGTACTTC.

V is TRBV6-5 and J is TRBJ1-5; TRBD1 might be the D (6 bases). CDR1 MNHEY and CDR2 SVGAGI come from the germline V gene. Deletions cut 0 bases from V and 5 bases from J, with 11 bases between. This CDR3 contains 15 residues. The CDR3 is CASSYSRAGDQPQHF. The CDR3 region has the DNA TGTGCCAGCAGTTACTCGAGGGCAGGGGATCAGCCCCAGCATTTT.

The chain employs TRBV5-1 and TRBJ1-3; D uncertain. Per the germline V gene, CDR1 is SGHRS and CDR2 is YFSETQ. The CDR3 spans 16 residues. Trimming took 4 bases from V and 0 from J, leaving 14 bases between them. CDR3 residues: CASSLEVRSSGNTIYF. In nucleotides, the CDR3 is TGCGCCAGCAGCCTCGAAGTGCGGAGCTCTGGAAACACCATATATTTT.

This clone has more than one count but fewer than ten. The chain employs TRBV7-2 and TRBJ2-7, with D possibly being TRBD2 (7 bases). V was trimmed by 1 base and J by 3 bases, leaving 13 bases between them. CDR1 and CDR2 from the germline V gene are SGHTA and FQGNSA. This CDR3 comprises 15 residues. CDR3 sequence reads: CASSLEGGPYYEQYF. The DNA of the CDR3 is TGTGCCAGCAGCTTAGAGGGGGGGCCTTACTACGAGCAGTACTTC. Drawing the rest from reference TRBV7-2 and TRBJ2-7, the complete variable domain is GAGVSQSPSNKVTEKGKDVELRCDPISGHTALYWYRQSLGQGLEFLIYFQGNSAPDKSGLPSDRFSAERTGGSVSTLTIQRTQQEDSAVYLCASSLEGGPYYEQYFGPGTRLTVT.

Points on this clone: This sample also contains other DNA sequences that code for the same CDR3. The chain has TRBV27 and TRBJ2-7, with no clear D. The CDR3 loop spans 15 amino acids. V shed 5 bases and J shed 7 bases, with 21 bases lying between them. Germline V lookup: CDR1 MNHEY, CDR2 SMNVEV (reference sequence). The CDR3 region has the DNA TGTGCCAGCAGTCCCGGCGGTACGGGCTCGTGGGAGCAGTACTTC. This translates into CASSPGGTGSWEQYF.

The CDR3 sequence: CASSQRQQNTEAFF. The CDR3 DNA follows: TGTGCCAGCAGCCAACGGCAGCAGAACACTGAAGCTTTCTTT. J is TRBJ1-1 and V is TRBV16; no clear D gene. Trimming took 2 bases from V and 1 from J, leaving 8 bases between them. The CDR3 runs to 14 residues. Germline CDR1 reads KGHSY; CDR2 reads FQNENV.